Included here is one T cell receptor (beta chain) sequence, with context. Germline lookup yields CDR1 DFQATT and CDR2 SNEGSKA (reference sequence). This CDR3 comprises 11 residues. V gave up 3 bases and J gave up 6 bases, with 7 bases separating them. The repertoire was sequenced with immunoSEQ multiplex PCR; TCRdb's copy has only in-frame clones and lacks some. Here the sample spans hundreds of thousands of clones, roughly 85% being singletons. This sample was included in a study of shared T cell receptors in the human thymus. These sequences were also reported in another study, on human thymus T cells.

The chain couples TRBV20-1 to TRBJ2-3, with unresolved D. The sequence was obtained from a girl under three years old with a congenital heart defect. Source material: thymocytes. CDR3 residues: CSASFRDTQYF. The CDR3 region has the DNA TGCAGTGCTAGTTTCAGGGATACGCAGTATTTT.